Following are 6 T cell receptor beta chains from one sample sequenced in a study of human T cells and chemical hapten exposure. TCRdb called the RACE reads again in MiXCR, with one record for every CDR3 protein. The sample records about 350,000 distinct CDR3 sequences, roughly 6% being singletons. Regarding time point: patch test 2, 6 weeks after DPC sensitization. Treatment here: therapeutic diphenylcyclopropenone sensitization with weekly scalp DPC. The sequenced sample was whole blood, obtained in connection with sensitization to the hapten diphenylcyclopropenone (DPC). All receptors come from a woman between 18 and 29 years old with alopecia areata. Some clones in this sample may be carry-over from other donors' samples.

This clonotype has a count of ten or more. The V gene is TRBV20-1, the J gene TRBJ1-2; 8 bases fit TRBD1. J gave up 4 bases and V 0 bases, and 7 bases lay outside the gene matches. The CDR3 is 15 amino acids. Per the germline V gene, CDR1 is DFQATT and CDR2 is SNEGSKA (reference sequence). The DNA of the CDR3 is TGCAGTGCTAGAGATCGGGACAGGATTCGCTATGGCTACACCTTC. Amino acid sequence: CSARDRDRIRYGYTF.

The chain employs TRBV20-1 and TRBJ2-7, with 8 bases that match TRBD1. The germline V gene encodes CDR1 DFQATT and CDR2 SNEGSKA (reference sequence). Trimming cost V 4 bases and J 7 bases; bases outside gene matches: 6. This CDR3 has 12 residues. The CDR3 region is CSATGGKGEQYF. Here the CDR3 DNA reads TGCAGTGCTACAGGGGGCAAGGGGGAGCAGTACTTC.

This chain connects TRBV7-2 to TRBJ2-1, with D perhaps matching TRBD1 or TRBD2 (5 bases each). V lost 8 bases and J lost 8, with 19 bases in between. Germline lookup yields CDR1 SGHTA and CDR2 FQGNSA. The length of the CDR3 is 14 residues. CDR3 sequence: CASGRSDGADEQFF. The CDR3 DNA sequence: TGTGCCAGCGGGAGAAGTGACGGGGCAGATGAGCAGTTCTTC.

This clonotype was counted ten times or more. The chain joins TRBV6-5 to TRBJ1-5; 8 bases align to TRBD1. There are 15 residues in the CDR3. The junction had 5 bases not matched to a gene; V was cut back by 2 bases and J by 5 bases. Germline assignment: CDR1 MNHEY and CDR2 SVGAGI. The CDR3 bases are TGTGCCAGCAGTTACAATGCAGGGGGCGATCAGCCCCAGCATTTT. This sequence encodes CASSYNAGGDQPQHF.

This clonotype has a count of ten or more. CDR3 coding DNA: TGTGCCGGAGGCACCTCTGGAAACACCATATATTTT. This codes for CAGGTSGNTIYF. V is TRBV12-3 or TRBV12-4 and J is TRBJ1-3; D is unresolved. CDR3 length: 12 amino acids. V lost 11 bases and J 0 bases, leaving 8 bases between the germline ends.

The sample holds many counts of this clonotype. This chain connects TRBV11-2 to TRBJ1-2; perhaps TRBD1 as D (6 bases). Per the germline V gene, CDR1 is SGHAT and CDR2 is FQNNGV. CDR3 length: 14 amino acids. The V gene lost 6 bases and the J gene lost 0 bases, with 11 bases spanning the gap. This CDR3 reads CASRSDRSNYGYTF. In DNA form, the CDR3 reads TGTGCCAGCAGGTCGGACAGATCTAACTATGGCTACACCTTC.